The present T cell receptor (beta chain) was sequenced within a study of PD-1 blockade in classical Hodgkin lymphoma. Study-wide results and caveats: Similar baseline diversity was found in complete responders and newly diagnosed patients.

V was pared by 1 base and J by 5 bases, with 11 bases between. Germline loops: CDR1 KGHSY, CDR2 FQNENV. The CDR3 runs to 14 residues. In every patient, relapse followed autologous stem cell transplantation, while exposure to brentuximab vedotin differed. Assay used: immunoSEQ multiplex PCR; TCRdb lists only in-frame clones, some missing. The table has 11,000 to 15,000 clones, 86% seen once; the top ten hold about 4.5%. About this clone: Its target is unknown.

The rearrangement links TRBV16 to TRBJ1-2; tentative D call: TRBD1 (5 bases). The input for sequencing was peripheral blood mononuclear cells (PBMCs), taken at baseline. This receptor was obtained from a human donor with classical Hodgkin lymphoma. The CDR3 DNA sequence: TGTGCCAGCAGCCAATTGGGAGACAGTTATGGCTACACCTTC. This codes for CASSQLGDSYGYTF. Using reference TRBV16 and TRBJ1-2 for the parts outside the CDR3, the full variable domain is GEEVAQTPKHLVRGEGQKAKLYCAPIKGHSYVFWYQQVLKNEFKFLISFQNENVFDETGMPKERFSAKCLPNSPCSLEIQATKLEDSAVYFCASSQLGDSYGYTFGSGTRLTVV.